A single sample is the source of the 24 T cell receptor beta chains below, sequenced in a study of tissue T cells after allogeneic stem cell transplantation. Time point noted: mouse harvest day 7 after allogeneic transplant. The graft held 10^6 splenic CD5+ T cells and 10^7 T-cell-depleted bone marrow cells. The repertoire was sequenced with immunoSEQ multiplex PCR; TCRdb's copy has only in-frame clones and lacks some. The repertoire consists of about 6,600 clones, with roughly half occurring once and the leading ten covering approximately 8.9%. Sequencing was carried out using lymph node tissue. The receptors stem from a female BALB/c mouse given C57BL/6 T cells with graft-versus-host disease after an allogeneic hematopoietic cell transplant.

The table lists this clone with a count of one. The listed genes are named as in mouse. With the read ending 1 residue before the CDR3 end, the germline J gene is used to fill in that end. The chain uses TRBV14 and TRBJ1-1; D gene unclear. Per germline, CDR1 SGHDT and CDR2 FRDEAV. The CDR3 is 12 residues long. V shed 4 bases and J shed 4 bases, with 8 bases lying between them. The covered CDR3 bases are TGTGCCAGCAGTCTCGCGGGCACAGAAGTCTTC. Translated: CASSLAGTEVF. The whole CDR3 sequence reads CASSLAGTEVFF.

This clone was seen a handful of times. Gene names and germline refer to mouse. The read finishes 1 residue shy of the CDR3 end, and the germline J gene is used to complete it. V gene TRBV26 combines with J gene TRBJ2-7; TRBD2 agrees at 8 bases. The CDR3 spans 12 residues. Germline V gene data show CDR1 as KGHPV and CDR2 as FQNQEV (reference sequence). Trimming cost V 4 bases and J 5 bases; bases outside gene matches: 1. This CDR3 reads CASSPTGDEQYF. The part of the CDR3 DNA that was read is TGTGCCAGCAGTCCGACTGGGGATGAACAGTAC.

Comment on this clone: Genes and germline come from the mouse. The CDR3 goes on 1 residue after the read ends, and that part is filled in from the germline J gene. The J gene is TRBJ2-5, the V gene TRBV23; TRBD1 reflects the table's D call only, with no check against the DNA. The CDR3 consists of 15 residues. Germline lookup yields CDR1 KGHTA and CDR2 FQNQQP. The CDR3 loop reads CSSSQSGHNQDTQYF. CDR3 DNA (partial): TGCTCCAGCAGTCAATCGGGACATAACCAAGACACCCAGTAC.

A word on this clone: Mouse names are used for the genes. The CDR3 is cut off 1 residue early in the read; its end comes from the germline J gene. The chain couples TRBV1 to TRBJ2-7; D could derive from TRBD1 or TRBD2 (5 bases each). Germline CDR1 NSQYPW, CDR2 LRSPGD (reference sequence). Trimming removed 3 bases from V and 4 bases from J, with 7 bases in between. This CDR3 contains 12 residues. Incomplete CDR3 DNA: TGCACCTGCAGTGCTCGGGGGTATGAACAGTAC. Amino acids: CTCSARGYEQY. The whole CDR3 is CTCSARGYEQYF.

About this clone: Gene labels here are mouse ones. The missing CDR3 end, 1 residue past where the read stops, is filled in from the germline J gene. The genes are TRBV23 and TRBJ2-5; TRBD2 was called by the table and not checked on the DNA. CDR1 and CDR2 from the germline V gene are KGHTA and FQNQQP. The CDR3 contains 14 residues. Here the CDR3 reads CSSSQGLGEDTQYF. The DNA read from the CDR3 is TGCTCCAGCAGTCAAGGACTGGGTGAAGACACCCAGTAC.

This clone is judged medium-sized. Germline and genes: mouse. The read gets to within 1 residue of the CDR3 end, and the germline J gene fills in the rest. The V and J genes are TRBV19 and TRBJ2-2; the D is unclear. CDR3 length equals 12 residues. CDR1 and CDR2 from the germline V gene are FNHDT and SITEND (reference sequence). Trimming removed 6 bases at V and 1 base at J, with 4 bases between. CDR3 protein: CASTVNTGQLYF. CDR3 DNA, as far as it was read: TGTGCCAGCACCGTAAACACCGGGCAGCTCTAC.

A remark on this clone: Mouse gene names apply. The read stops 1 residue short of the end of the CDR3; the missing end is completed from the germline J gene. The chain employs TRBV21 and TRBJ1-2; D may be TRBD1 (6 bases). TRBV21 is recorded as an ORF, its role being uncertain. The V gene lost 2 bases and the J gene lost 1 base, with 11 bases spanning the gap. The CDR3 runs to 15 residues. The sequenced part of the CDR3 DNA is TGTGCTAGCAGTCAACTCCGGGACAAAAACTCCGACTACACC. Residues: CASSQLRDKNSDYT. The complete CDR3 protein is CASSQLRDKNSDYTF.

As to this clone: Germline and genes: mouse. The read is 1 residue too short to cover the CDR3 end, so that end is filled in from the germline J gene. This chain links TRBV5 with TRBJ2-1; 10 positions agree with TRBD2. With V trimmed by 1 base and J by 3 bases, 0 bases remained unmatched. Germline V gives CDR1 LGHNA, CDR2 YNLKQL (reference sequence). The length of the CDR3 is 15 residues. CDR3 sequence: CASSQGTGGYAEQFF. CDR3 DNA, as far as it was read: TGTGCCAGCAGCCAAGGGACTGGGGGCTATGCTGAGCAGTTC.

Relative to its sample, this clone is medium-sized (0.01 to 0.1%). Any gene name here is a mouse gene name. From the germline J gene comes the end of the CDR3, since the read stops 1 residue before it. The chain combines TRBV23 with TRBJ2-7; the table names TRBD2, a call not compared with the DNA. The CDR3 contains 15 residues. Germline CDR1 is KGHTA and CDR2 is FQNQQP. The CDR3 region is CSSSQAWGGAYEQYF. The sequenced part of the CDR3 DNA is TGCTCCAGCAGTCAAGCCTGGGGGGGCGCCTATGAACAGTAC.

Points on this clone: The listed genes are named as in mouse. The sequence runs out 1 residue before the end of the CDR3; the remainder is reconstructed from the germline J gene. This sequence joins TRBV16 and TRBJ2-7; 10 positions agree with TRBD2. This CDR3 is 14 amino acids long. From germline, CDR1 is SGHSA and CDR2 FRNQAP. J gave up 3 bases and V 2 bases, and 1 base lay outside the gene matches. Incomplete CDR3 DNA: TGTGCAAGCAGCTTAACTGGGGGGGGCTATGAACAGTAC. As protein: CASSLTGGGYEQY. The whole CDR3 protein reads CASSLTGGGYEQYF.

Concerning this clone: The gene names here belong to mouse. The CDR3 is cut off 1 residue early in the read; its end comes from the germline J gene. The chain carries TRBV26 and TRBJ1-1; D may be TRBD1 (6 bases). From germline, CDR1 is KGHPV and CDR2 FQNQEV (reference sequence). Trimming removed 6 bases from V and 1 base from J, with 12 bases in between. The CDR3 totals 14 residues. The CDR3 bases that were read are TGTGCCAGCAGCCCCTCGGGACAAAACACAGAAGTCTTC. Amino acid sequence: CASSPSGQNTEVF. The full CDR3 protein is CASSPSGQNTEVFF.

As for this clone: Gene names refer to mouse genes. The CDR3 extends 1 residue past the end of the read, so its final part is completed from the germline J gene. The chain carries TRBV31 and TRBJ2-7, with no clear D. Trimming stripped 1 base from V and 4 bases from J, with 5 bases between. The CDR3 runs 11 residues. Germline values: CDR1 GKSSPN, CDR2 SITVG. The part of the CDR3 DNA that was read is TGTGCCTGGAGTCGGGGTTATGAACAGTAC. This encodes CAWSRGYEQY. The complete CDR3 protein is CAWSRGYEQYF.

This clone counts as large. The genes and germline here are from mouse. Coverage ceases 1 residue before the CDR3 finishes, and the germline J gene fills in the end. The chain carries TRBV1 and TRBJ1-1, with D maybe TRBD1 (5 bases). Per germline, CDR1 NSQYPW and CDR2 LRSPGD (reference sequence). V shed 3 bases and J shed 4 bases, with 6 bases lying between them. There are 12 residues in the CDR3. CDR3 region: CTCSAGTTEVFF. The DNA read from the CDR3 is TGCACCTGCAGTGCTGGGACCACAGAAGTCTTC.

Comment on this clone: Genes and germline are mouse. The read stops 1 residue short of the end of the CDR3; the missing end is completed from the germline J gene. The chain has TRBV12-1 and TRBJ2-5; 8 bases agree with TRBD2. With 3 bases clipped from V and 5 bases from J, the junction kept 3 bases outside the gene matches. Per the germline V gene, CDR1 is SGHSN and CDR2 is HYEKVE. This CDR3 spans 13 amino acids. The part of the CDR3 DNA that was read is TGTGCCAGCTCTGGGGGGGCGCGAGACACCCAGTAC. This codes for CASSGGARDTQY. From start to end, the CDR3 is CASSGGARDTQYF.

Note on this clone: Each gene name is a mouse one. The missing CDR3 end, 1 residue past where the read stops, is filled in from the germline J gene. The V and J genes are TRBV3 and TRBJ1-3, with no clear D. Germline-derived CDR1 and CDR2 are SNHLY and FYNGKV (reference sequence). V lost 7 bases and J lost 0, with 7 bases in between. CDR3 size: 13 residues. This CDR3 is CASKTNSGNTLYF. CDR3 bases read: TGTGCCAGCAAGACAAATTCTGGAAATACGCTCTAT.

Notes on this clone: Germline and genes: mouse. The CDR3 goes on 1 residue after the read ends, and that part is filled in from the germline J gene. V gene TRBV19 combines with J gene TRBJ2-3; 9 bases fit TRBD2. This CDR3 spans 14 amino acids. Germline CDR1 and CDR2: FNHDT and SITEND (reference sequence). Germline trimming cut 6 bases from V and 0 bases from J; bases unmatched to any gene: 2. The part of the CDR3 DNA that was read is TGTGCCAGCATCGACTGGGGGAGTGCAGAAACGCTGTAT. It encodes CASIDWGSAETLY. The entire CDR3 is CASIDWGSAETLYF.

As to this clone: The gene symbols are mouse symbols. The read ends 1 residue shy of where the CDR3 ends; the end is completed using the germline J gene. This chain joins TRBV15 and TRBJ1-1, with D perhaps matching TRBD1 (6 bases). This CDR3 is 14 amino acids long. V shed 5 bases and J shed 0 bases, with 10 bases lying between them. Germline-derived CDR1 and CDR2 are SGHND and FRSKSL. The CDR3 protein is CASSQTGSNTEVFF. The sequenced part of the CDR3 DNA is TGTGCCAGCAGTCAAACAGGGTCAAACACAGAAGTCTTC.

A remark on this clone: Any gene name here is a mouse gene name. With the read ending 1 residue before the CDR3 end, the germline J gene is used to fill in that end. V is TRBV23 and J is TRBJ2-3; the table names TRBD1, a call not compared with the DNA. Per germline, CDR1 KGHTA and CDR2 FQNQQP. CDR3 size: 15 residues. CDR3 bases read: TGCTCCAGCAGTTGGGACAGGCCTAGTGCAGAAACGCTGTAT. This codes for CSSSWDRPSAETLY. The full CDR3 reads CSSSWDRPSAETLYF.

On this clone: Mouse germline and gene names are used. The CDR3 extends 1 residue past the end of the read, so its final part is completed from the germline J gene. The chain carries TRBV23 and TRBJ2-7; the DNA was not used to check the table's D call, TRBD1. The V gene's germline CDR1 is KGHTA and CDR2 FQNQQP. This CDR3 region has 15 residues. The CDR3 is CSSSQSAGSSYEQYF. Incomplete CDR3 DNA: TGCTCCAGCAGTCAATCAGCAGGAAGCTCCTATGAACAGTAC.

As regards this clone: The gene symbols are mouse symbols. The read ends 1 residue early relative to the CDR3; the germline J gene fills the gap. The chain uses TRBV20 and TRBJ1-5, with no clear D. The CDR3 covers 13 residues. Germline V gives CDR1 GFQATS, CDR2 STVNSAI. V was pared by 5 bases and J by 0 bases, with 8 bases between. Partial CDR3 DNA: TGTGGTGCTGCCCGATCTAACAACCAGGCTCCGCTT. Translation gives CGAARSNNQAPL. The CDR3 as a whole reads CGAARSNNQAPLF.

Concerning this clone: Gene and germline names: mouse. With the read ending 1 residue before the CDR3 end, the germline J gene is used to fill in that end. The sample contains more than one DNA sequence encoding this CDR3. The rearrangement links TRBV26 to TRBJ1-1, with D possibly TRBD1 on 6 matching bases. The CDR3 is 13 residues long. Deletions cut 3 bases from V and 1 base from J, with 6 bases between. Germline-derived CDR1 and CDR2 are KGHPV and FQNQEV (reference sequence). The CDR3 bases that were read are TGTGCCAGCAGTCTACAGGGAAACACAGAAGTCTTC. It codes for CASSLQGNTEVF. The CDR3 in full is CASSLQGNTEVFF.

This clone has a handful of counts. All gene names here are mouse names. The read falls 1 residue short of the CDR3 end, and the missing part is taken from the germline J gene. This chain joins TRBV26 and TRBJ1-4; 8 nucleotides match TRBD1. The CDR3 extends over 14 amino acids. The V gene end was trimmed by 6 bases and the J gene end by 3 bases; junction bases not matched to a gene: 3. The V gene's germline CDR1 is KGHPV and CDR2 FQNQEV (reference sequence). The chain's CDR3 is CASRRQGTNERLFF. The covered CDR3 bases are TGTGCCAGCAGGCGACAGGGGACCAACGAAAGATTATTT.

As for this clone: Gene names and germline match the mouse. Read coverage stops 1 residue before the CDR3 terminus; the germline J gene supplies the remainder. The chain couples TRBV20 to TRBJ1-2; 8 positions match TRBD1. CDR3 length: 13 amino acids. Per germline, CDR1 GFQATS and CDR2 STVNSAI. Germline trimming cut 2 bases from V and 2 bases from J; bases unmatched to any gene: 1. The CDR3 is CGARRTGNSDYTF. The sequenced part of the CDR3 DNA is TGTGGTGCTAGGAGGACAGGGAACTCCGACTACACC.

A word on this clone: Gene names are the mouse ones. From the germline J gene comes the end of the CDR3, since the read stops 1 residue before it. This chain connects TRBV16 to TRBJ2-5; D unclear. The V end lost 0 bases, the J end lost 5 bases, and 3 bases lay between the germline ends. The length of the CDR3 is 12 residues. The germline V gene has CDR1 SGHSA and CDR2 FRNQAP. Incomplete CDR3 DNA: TGTGCAAGCAGCTTAGACTTAGACACCCAGTAC. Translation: CASSLDLDTQY. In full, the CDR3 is CASSLDLDTQYF. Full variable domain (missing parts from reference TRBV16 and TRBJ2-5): NAGVIQTPRHKVTGKGQEATLWCEPISGHSAVFWYRQTIVQGLEFLTYFRNQAPIDDSGMPKERFSAQMPNQSHSTLKIQSTQPQDSAVYLCASSLDLDTQYFGPGTRLLVL.